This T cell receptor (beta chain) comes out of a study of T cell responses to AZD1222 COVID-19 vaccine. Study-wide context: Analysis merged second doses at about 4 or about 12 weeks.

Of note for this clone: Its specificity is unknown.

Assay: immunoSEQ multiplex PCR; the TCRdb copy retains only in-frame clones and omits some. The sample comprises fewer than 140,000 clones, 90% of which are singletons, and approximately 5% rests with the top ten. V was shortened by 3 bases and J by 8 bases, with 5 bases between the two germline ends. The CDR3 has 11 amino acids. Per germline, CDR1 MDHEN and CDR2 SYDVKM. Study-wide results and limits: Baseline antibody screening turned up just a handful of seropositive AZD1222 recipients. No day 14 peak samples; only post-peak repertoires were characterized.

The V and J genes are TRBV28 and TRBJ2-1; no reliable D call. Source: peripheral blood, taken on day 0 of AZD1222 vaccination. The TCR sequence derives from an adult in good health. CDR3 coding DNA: TGTGCCAGCAGTTTGAGATATGAGCAGTTCTTC. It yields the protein CASSLRYEQFF.